A single sample gave rise to the 10 T cell receptor beta chains below, sequenced in a study of blood T cell repertoires in COVID-19. Clones were read by immunoSEQ multiplex PCR, and TCRdb kept only the in-frame ones, dropping some. This repertoire shows roughly 200,000 clones, about nine tenths found once; its top ten account for 1.5% to 2%. Source material: peripheral blood. Receptor source: a man aged 18 to 35 with active or convalescent COVID-19.

This clone occurred a few times. The chain uses TRBV30 and TRBJ1-2, with D uncertain. V lost 4 bases and J lost 4, with 7 bases in between. The CDR3 spans 11 residues. The germline V gene encodes CDR1 GTSNPN and CDR2 SVGIG (reference sequence). CDR3 amino acids: CAWTTAYGYTF. As DNA, the CDR3 is TGTGCCTGGACCACAGCCTATGGCTACACCTTC.

The rearrangement links TRBV21-1 to TRBJ2-3; no check of the table's D call, TRBD2, against the DNA was made. TRBV21-1 is tagged as a pseudogene. The CDR3 is 18 residues long. CDR3 in DNA: TGTGCCAGCAGCAATATTATCAGTGAAGCGGTGAAGGCAGATACGCAGTATTTT. Protein: CASSNIISEAVKADTQYF.

The chain is built from TRBV5-4 and TRBJ2-2; 9 bases are shared with TRBD1. V was clipped by 0 bases and J by 4 bases; unmatched bases: 4. Looked up from germline, CDR1 is SGHNT and CDR2 is YYREEE (reference sequence). This CDR3 spans 16 amino acids. The CDR3 region is CASSLEQGASTGELFF. CDR3 bases: TGTGCCAGCAGCTTGGAACAGGGGGCATCCACCGGGGAGCTGTTTTTT.

This clone has a single count. The chain couples TRBV4-1 to TRBJ2-4; 9 nucleotides line up with TRBD2. Germline V gives CDR1 MGHRA, CDR2 YSYEKL. With 3 bases clipped from V and 4 bases from J, the junction kept 7 bases outside the gene matches. The CDR3 is made up of 16 amino acids. In DNA, the CDR3 is TGCGCCAGCAGCCATGAGACTAGCGGAACTAAAAACATTCAGTACTTC. This gives the protein CASSHETSGTKNIQYF.

This clone was seen a handful of times. The V and J genes are TRBV7-2 and TRBJ1-1; D is ambiguous. The germline V and J ends were trimmed by 0 bases and 1 base, with 3 bases remaining between them. Germline loops: CDR1 SGHTA, CDR2 FQGNSA. The CDR3 runs to 13 residues. CDR3 DNA sequence: TGTGCCAGCAGCTTAGCCGGGAACACTGAAGCTTTCTTT. The encoded protein is CASSLAGNTEAFF.

The V call is TRBV7-9, the J call TRBJ2-1; D is ambiguous. The CDR3 has 15 amino acids. Trimming shortened V by 2 bases and J by 3 bases, and 11 bases separated the two germline ends. CDR1 is SEHNR and CDR2 is FQNEAQ in the germline V gene (reference sequence). The CDR3 sequence: CASSLPGSSYNEQFF. CDR3 sequence (DNA): TGTGCCAGCAGCTTACCGGGTAGCAGCTACAATGAGCAGTTCTTC.

The chain couples TRBV6-5 to TRBJ1-2; D is possibly TRBD1 (6 bases). CDR1 is MNHEY, CDR2 SVGAGI, per germline. The CDR3 consists of 15 residues. Trimming shortened V by 6 bases and J by 0 bases, and 14 bases separated the two germline ends. This CDR3 is CASRGYRETNYGYTF. In DNA form, the CDR3 reads TGTGCCAGCAGGGGCTACAGGGAGACTAACTATGGCTACACCTTC.

This chain uses TRBV7-9 with TRBJ2-1, with 10 bases lining up with TRBD2. The CDR3 sequence is 17 residues long. Trimming cost V 5 bases and J 4 bases; bases outside gene matches: 11. Germline CDR1 and CDR2: SEHNR and FQNEAQ (reference sequence). The CDR3: CASSPEGLAGEYNEQFF. The CDR3 DNA reads as TGTGCCAGCAGCCCCGAGGGCCTAGCGGGAGAGTACAATGAGCAGTTCTTC.

The genes are TRBV5-4 and TRBJ2-5; TRBD1 agrees at 7 bases. Germline CDR1 and CDR2: SGHNT and YYREEE (reference sequence). The CDR3 spans 13 residues. V shed 2 bases, J shed 4 bases, and the junction held 2 bases outside the gene matches. CDR3 protein: CASSFRGRETQYF. CDR3 sequence (DNA): TGTGCCAGCAGCTTTAGGGGGCGAGAGACCCAGTACTTC.

This chain joins TRBV6-1 and TRBJ2-5; D not resolved. Between the trimmed V and J ends, which lost 2 bases and 2 bases, there was a span of 3 bases. The length of the CDR3 is 12 residues. Germline CDR1 MNHNS, CDR2 SASEGT. The CDR3 region is CASSELQETQYF. The CDR3 coding sequence is TGTGCCAGCAGTGAACTACAAGAGACCCAGTACTTC.